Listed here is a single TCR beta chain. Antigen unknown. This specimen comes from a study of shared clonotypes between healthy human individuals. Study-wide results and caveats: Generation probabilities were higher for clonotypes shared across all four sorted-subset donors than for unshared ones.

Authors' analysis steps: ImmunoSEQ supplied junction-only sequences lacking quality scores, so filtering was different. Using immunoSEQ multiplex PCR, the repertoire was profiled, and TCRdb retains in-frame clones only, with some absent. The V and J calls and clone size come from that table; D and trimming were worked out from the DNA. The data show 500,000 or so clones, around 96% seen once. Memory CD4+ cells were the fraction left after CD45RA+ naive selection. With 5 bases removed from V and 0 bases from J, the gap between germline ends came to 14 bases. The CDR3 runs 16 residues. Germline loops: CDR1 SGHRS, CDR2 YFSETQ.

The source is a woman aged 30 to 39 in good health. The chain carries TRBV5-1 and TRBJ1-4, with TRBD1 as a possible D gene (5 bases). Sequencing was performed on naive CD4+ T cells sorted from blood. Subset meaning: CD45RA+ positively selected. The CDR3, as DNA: TGCGCCAGCAGACCCTCGGGGACCACAACTAATGAAAAACTGTTTTTT. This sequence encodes CASRPSGTTTNEKLFF.